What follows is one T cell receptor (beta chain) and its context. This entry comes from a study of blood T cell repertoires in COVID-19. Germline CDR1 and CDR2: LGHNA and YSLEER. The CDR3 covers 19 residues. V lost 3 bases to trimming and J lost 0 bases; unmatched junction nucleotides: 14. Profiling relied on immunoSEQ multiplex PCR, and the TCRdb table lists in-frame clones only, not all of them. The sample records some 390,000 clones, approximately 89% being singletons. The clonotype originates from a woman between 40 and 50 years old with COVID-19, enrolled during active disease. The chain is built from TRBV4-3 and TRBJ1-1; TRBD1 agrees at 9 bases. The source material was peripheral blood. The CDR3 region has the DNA TGCGCCAGCAGCCAGTGGCTAACAGGGGGCGCGGGCATGAACACTGAAGCTTTCTTT. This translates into CASSQWLTGGAGMNTEAFF.